The clone carrying this T cell receptor (beta chain) was seen only a few times. Its antigen is still unknown. Doses given second, at about 4 or about 12 weeks, were pooled. The record originates from a study of T cell responses to AZD1222 COVID-19 vaccine. The CDR3 has 15 residues. V lost 4 bases, J lost 2 bases, and 4 bases stayed unmatched. CDR1 LGHDT and CDR2 YNNKEL come from the germline V gene (reference sequence). Whole-study findings and limits: With two AZD1222 doses given, Spike-specific TCR breadth and depth both rose. After the peak T cell response, and only then, were repertoires sampled. AZD1222 recipients seropositive at baseline numbered only five to seven.

Libraries were prepared by immunoSEQ multiplex PCR; TCRdb keeps only in-frame clonotypes and omits some of them. The data hold fewer than 65,000 clones, with more than 70% observed a single time. The chain couples TRBV3-1 (or the pseudogene TRBV3-2) to TRBJ1-2; 10 bases align to TRBD1. Sequences were derived from peripheral blood, sampled 28 days after the second AZD1222 dose. The clonotype originates from an adult who received the AZD1222 COVID-19 vaccine. CDR3 sequence: CASSLPGQGNYGYTF. CDR3 sequence (DNA): TGTGCCAGCAGCCTGCCGGGACAGGGGAACTATGGCTACACCTTC.